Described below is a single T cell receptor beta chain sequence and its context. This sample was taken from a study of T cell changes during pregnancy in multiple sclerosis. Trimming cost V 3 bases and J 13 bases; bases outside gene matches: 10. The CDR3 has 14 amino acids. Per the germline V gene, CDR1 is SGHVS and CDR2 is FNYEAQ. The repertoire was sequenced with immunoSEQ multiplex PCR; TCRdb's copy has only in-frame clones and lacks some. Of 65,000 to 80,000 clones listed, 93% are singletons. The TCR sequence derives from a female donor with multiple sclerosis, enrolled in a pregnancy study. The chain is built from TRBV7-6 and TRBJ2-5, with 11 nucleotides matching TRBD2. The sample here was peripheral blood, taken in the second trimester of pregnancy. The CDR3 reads CASSLYLAGGPGYF. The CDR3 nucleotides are TGTGCCAGCAGCTTGTATCTAGCGGGGGGCCCGGGGTACTTC.